This TCR beta chain is from a study of OX40 agonist ivuxolimab in advanced cancers. TCRdb's table, derived via immunoSEQ multiplex PCR, lists solely in-frame clones and lacks some. The table has almost 85,000 clones, 85% to 90% seen once. Germline-derived CDR1 and CDR2 are LNHDA and SQIVND (reference sequence). Trimming removed 5 bases from V and 2 bases from J, with 18 bases in between. The CDR3 is made up of 17 amino acids. The sequenced sample was CD4+ or CD8+ T cells sorted from blood, obtained in a trial of the OX40 agonist ivuxolimab. The rearrangement uses TRBV19 and TRBJ2-2; TRBD1 is a possible D gene (5 bases). This receptor was identified in an adult with an advanced solid tumor such as melanoma, head and neck, liver or kidney cancer. The CDR3 DNA reads as TGTGCCAGTAGTCGGATTACAGGAGCCACAAACACCGGGGAGCTGTTTTTT. Its protein is CASSRITGATNTGELFF.